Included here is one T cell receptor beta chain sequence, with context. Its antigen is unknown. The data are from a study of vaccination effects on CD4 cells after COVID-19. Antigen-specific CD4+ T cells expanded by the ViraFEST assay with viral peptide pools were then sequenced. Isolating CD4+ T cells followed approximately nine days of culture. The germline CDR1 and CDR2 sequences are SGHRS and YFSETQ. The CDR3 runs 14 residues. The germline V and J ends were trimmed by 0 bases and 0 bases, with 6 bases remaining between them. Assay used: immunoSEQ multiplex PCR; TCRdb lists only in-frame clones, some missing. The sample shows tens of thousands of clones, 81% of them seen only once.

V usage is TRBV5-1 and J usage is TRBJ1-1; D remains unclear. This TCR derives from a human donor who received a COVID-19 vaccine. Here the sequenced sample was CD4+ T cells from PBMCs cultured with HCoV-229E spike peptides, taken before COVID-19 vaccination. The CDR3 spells CASSLDSMNTEAFF. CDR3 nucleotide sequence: TGCGCCAGCAGCTTGGACAGTATGAACACTGAAGCTTTCTTT. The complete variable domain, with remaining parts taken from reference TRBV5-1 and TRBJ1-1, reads KAGVTQTPRYLIKTRGQQVTLSCSPISGHRSVSWYQQTPGQGLQFLFEYFSETQRNKGNFPGRFSGRQFSNSRSEMNVSTLELGDSALYLCASSLDSMNTEAFFGQGTRLTVV.